One TCR beta chain is described in this entry. The data originate from a study of T cell changes during pregnancy in multiple sclerosis. Clones were read by immunoSEQ multiplex PCR, and TCRdb kept only the in-frame ones, dropping some. Of tens of thousands of clones listed, 91% are singletons. Trimming cost V 0 bases and J 0 bases, with 8 bases left between them. This CDR3 contains 15 residues. In germline, CDR1 is LGHNA, CDR2 YNFKEQ. This specimen consisted of peripheral blood, obtained in the second trimester of pregnancy. The chain combines TRBV4-2 with TRBJ1-1; D is unclear. The TCR comes from a female donor with multiple sclerosis, enrolled in a pregnancy study. The CDR3 reads CASSQDFTVNTEAFF. The CDR3 DNA sequence: TGTGCCAGCAGCCAAGATTTTACGGTGAACACTGAAGCTTTCTTT.